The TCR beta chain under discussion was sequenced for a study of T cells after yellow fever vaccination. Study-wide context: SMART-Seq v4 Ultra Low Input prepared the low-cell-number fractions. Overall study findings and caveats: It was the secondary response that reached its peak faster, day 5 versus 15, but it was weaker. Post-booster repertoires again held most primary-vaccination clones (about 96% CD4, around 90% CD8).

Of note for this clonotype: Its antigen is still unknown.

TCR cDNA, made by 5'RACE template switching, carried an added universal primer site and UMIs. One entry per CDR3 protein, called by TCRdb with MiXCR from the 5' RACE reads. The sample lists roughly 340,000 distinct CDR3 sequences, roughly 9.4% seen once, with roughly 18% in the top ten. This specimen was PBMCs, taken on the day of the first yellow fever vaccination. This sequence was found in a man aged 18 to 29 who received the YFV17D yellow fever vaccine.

The CDR3 coding sequence is TGTGCCAGCAGCTTAGTGGGTCGTGAGCAGTTCTTC. Translated, it gives CASSLVGREQFF. The gene calls are TRBV7-2 and TRBJ2-1; D remains ambiguous. Trimming stripped 1 base from V and 9 bases from J, with 7 bases between. Per the germline V gene, CDR1 is SGHTA and CDR2 is FQGNSA. The CDR3 extends over 12 amino acids.